Listed here are 20 T cell receptor beta chains from one sample, sequenced in a study of T cell responses to AZD1222 COVID-19 vaccine. Sequenced by immunoSEQ multiplex PCR; TCRdb stores in-frame clones only, minus some. The sample holds 100,000 to 150,000 clones, more than 70% seen once. Sample: peripheral blood, taken on day 0 of AZD1222 vaccination. The source is an adult in good health.

The J gene is TRBJ1-5, the V gene TRBV19; tentatively, D is TRBD1 (5 bases). Trimming shortened V by 4 bases and J by 2 bases, and 12 bases separated the two germline ends. The CDR3 contains 15 residues. Germline CDR1 LNHDA, CDR2 SQIVND (reference sequence). Written as DNA, the CDR3 is TGTGCCAGTAGTAGGGGACGTTTCGGCAATCAGCCCCAGCATTTT. Translated: CASSRGRFGNQPQHF.

The rearrangement uses TRBV5-1 and TRBJ1-2; D gene uncertain. Germline-derived CDR1 and CDR2 are SGHRS and YFSETQ. Trimming pared 0 bases from V and 4 bases from J, leaving 10 bases between. The CDR3 runs to 14 residues. CDR3 region: CASSLGWGSYGYTF. CDR3 nucleotides: TGCGCCAGCAGCTTGGGTTGGGGAAGCTATGGCTACACCTTC. The full variable domain, completed using reference TRBV5-1 and TRBJ1-2, is KAGVTQTPRYLIKTRGQQVTLSCSPISGHRSVSWYQQTPGQGLQFLFEYFSETQRNKGNFPGRFSGRQFSNSRSEMNVSTLELGDSALYLCASSLGWGSYGYTFGSGTRLTVV.

In its sample, this clone was seen once. The chain combines TRBV28 with TRBJ1-1, with D hard to call. V was shortened by 6 bases and J by 0 bases, with 23 bases between the two germline ends. Germline V lookup: CDR1 MDHEN, CDR2 SYDVKM. The CDR3 totals 18 residues. The CDR3 DNA follows: TGTGCCAGCAGCCTGACGAAACCCCCCGGTACTATGAACACTGAAGCTTTCTTT. Translation gives CASSLTKPPGTMNTEAFF.

CDR3 nucleotide sequence: TGTGCCAGCAGCGCTACCCAGGGTGTCTACAATGAGCAGTTCTTC. This sequence encodes CASSATQGVYNEQFF. The chain employs TRBV5-8 and TRBJ2-1; weak D call: TRBD1 (5 bases). Trimming left V 4 bases short and J 3 bases short, with 14 bases between. In germline, CDR1 is SGHTS, CDR2 YDEGEE. The CDR3 has 15 residues.

The rearrangement links TRBV30 to TRBJ2-3; perhaps TRBD1 as D (5 bases). The germline V and J ends were trimmed by 5 bases and 2 bases, with 14 bases remaining between them. This CDR3 has 14 residues. Germline V CDR1 and CDR2: GTSNPN, SVGIG (reference sequence). The CDR3 protein is CAWALGQSTDTQYF. The CDR3 DNA reads TGTGCCTGGGCCCTGGGGCAATCCACAGATACGCAGTATTTT.

A few counts support this clone. The chain employs TRBV29-1 and TRBJ2-2, with D possibly being TRBD1 or TRBD2 (5 bases each). V was shortened by 5 bases and J by 2 bases, with 9 bases between the two germline ends. There are 13 residues in the CDR3. Germline V CDR1 and CDR2: SQVTM, ANQGSEA. The CDR3 loop reads CSVPGDNTGELFF. CDR3 coding DNA: TGCAGCGTTCCCGGGGACAACACCGGGGAGCTGTTTTTT.

The chain carries TRBV18 and TRBJ1-6; D is undetermined. CDR1 is KGHSH, CDR2 LQKENI, per germline. CDR3 length: 16 amino acids. V lost 3 bases, J lost 0 bases, and 9 bases lay in between. CDR3: CASSPQVDSYNSPLHF. In DNA form, the CDR3 reads TGTGCCAGCTCACCCCAAGTTGACTCCTATAATTCACCCCTCCACTTT.

This clone was recorded once. The chain uses TRBV7-3 and TRBJ2-1; D not certain. The V and J ends lost 4 bases and 0 bases respectively, with 13 bases between them. CDR1 and CDR2 from the germline V gene are SGHTA and FQGTGA. This CDR3 is built from 16 residues. As DNA, the CDR3 is TGTGCCAGCAGCTCAGAACGGGCTAGCTCCTACAATGAGCAGTTCTTC. This encodes CASSSERASSYNEQFF.

This clone came up once. J is TRBJ1-4 and V is TRBV19, with TRBD1 identical over 9 bases. The ends lost 6 bases at V and 6 bases at J; junction bases unmatched: 11. Germline-derived CDR1 and CDR2 are LNHDA and SQIVND (reference sequence). This CDR3 is 16 amino acids long. The chain's CDR3 is CASRDRGLASDEKLFF. CDR3 bases: TGTGCCAGTAGGGACAGGGGCCTCGCAAGTGATGAAAAACTGTTTTTT.

This clone was observed a handful of times. The V call is TRBV29-1, the J call TRBJ2-3; 7 bases align to TRBD2. V dropped 2 bases and J dropped 3; count of bases not matched to a gene: 5. CDR1 and CDR2 from the germline V gene are SQVTM and ANQGSEA. This CDR3 comprises 14 residues. Here the CDR3 reads CSVETGGGTDTQYF. CDR3 DNA: TGCAGCGTTGAAACTGGGGGAGGGACAGATACGCAGTATTTT.

The chain employs TRBV3-1 (or the pseudogene TRBV3-2) and TRBJ2-2; D gene unclear. Germline CDR1 reads LGHDT; CDR2 reads YNNKEL (reference sequence). Trimming stripped 8 bases from V and 0 bases from J, with 4 bases between. CDR3 size: 12 residues. The CDR3 nucleotides read TGTGCCAGCGGTACGAACACCGGGGAGCTGTTTTTT. Its protein product is CASGTNTGELFF.

The chain uses TRBV7-2 and TRBJ2-7; possibly TRBD1 for D (5 bases). Trimming pared 2 bases from V and 1 base from J, leaving 6 bases between. This CDR3 comprises 13 residues. Germline V CDR1 and CDR2: SGHTA, FQGNSA. Here the CDR3 reads CASSLKGSYEQYF. The CDR3 DNA sequence: TGTGCCAGCAGCTTAAAGGGGTCCTACGAGCAGTACTTC.

This clone appeared once. The chain is built from TRBV24-1 and TRBJ1-1; a possible D gene is TRBD1 (6 bases). Trimming took off 7 bases at V and 1 base at J, with 9 bases between the two ends. CDR3 length equals 13 residues. CDR1 KGHDR and CDR2 SFDVKD come from the germline V gene. In DNA form, the CDR3 reads TGTGCCACCAGCCGACAGGCGAACACTGAAGCTTTCTTT. It codes for CATSRQANTEAFF.

The chain carries TRBV3-1 (or the pseudogene TRBV3-2) and TRBJ2-6; D ambiguous. With 1 base removed from V and 0 bases from J, the gap between germline ends came to 1 base. This CDR3 region has 14 residues. CDR1 is LGHDT and CDR2 is YNNKEL in the germline V gene (reference sequence). CDR3 region: CASSQASGANVLTF. In DNA, the CDR3 is TGTGCCAGCAGCCAAGCCTCTGGGGCCAACGTCCTGACTTTC.

The chain uses TRBV7-9 and TRBJ1-2, with TRBD1 matching over 8 bases. Unmatched junction bases numbered 6, after V lost 4 bases and J lost 5 bases. CDR1 and CDR2 from the germline V gene are SEHNR and FQNEAQ (reference sequence). The CDR3 length is 14 residues. The CDR3 nucleotides are TGTGCCAGCAGCTCGGACAGGGTTCTATATGGCTACACCTTC. Encoded protein: CASSSDRVLYGYTF.

In this sample, this clone turned up a few times. V gene TRBV11-1 combines with J gene TRBJ2-5; the D gene is possibly TRBD1 (6 bases). Trimming shortened V by 5 bases and J by 2 bases, and 12 bases separated the two germline ends. The CDR3 is 14 amino acids. The germline V gene has CDR1 SGHAT and CDR2 FQDESV (reference sequence). CDR3 in DNA: TGTGCCAGCAGCGCCGGGACACTACAAGAGACCCAGTACTTC. It translates to CASSAGTLQETQYF. Full variable domain (rest looked up from reference TRBV11-1 and TRBJ2-5): EAEVAQSPRYKITEKSQAVAFWCDPISGHATLYWYRQILGQGPELLVQFQDESVVDDSQLPKDRFSAERLKGVDSTLKIQPAELGDSAMYLCASSAGTLQETQYFGPGTRLLVL.

The chain has TRBV4-2 and TRBJ2-1; 9 bases map to TRBD2. Germline V lookup: CDR1 LGHNA, CDR2 YNFKEQ. The trim removed 1 base at V and 5 bases at J, leaving 9 bases unmatched. This CDR3 has 17 residues. CDR3 coding DNA: TGTGCCAGCAGCCAAGGGGCCCGCGGGGGGGCCGACAATGAGCAGTTCTTC. Translation gives CASSQGARGGADNEQFF.

V gene TRBV12-3 or TRBV12-4 combines with J gene TRBJ1-5; TRBD1 is a possible D gene (5 bases). The V end was cut by 6 bases, the J end by 9 bases, with 12 bases between. This CDR3 has 12 residues. CDR3 DNA: TGTGCCAGCAGCCCCGGCGGGGGGCCCCAGCATTTT. Protein sequence: CASSPGGGPQHF.

This clone came up once. The junction departs from germline at one end; a sequencing error may be responsible. The rearrangement links TRBV7-7 to TRBJ2-5; D could derive from TRBD1 or TRBD2 (5 bases each). Germline values: CDR1 SSHAT, CDR2 FNYEAQ (reference sequence). CDR3 length: 16 amino acids. As DNA, the CDR3 is TGTGCTAGCAGCTTAGCCCCGGGGAAGGGGTGGGAGACCCAGTACTTC. It translates to CASSLAPGKGWETQYF.

The gene calls are TRBV5-6 and TRBJ1-5, with a weak D call TRBD1 (6 bases). Germline CDR1 SGHDT, CDR2 YYEEEE. Trimming stripped 4 bases from V and 1 base from J, with 21 bases between. The CDR3 consists of 18 residues. In nucleotides, the CDR3 is TGTGCCAGCAGCGTCCGTGGGGCAGGGGTTGGGAGCAATCAGCCCCAGCATTTT. Its translation: CASSVRGAGVGSNQPQHF.